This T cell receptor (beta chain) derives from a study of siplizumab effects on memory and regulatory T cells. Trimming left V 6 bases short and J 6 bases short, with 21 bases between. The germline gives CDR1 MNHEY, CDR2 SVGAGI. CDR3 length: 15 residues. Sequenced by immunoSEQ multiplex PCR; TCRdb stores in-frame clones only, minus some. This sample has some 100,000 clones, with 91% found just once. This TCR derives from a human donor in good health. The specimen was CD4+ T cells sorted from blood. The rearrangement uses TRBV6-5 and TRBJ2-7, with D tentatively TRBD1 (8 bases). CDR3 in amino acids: CASRSVGQGGSEQYF. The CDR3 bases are TGTGCCAGCAGATCCGTCGGACAGGGAGGGAGCGAGCAGTACTTC.